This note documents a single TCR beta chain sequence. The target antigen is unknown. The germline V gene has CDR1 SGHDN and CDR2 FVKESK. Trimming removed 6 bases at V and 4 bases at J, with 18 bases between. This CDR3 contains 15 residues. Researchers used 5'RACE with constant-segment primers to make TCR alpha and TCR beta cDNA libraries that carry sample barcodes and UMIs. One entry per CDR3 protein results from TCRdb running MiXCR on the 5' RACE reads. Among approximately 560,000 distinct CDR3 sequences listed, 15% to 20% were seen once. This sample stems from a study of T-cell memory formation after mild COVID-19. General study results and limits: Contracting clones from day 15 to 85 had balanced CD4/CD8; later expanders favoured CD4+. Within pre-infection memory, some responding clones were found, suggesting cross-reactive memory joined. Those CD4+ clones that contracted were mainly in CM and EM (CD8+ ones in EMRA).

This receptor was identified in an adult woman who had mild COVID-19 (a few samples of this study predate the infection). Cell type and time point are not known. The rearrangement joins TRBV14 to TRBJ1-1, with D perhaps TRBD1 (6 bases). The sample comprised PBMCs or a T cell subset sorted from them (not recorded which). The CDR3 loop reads CASSPQLQGSTEAFF. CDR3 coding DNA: TGTGCCAGCAGTCCCCAGTTACAGGGAAGCACTGAAGCTTTCTTT. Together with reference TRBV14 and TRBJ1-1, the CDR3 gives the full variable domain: EAGVTQFPSHSVIEKGQTVTLRCDPISGHDNLYWYRRVMGKEIKFLLHFVKESKQDESGMPNNRFLAERTGGTYSTLKVQPAELEDSGVYFCASSPQLQGSTEAFFGQGTRLTVV.